This is a list of T cell receptor beta chains from one sample in a study of beta chain features in type 1 diabetes. Measured with immunoSEQ multiplex PCR; TCRdb has only the in-frame clones, and not every one. Of more than 300,000 clones in the sample, around 9% were seen once. The source material was central memory CD4+ T cells from blood. Receptors were obtained from a man aged 25-40 years with type 1 diabetes. Both conserved end residues are part of each CDR3. D genes are given only for firm matches. Expanded clones get a size class; other rows say once, few or many, or leave the size out.

v_gene	d_gene	abundance	j_gene	CDR3aa	CDR3nt
TRBV6-5	NA	few	TRBJ2-3	CASSYRGDTQYF	TGTGCCAGCAGTTACAGAGGGGATACGCAGTATTTT
TRBV15	NA	few	TRBJ2-3	CATSRAPDTQYF	TGTGCCACCAGCAGAGCCCCGGATACGCAGTATTTT
TRBV7-9	NA	few	TRBJ2-4	CASSPNKNIQYF	TGTGCCAGCAGCCCCAACAAAAACATTCAGTACTTC
TRBV14	NA	many	TRBJ2-7	CASSPQGYEQYF	TGTGCCAGCAGCCCACAGGGCTACGAGCAGTACTTC
TRBV25-1	NA	few	TRBJ2-7	CASSTREGYGTYEQYF	TGTGCCAGCAGTACCCGCGAAGGGTACGGTACCTACGAGCAGTACTTC
TRBV29-1	TRBD1	few	TRBJ1-5	CSVDAGQGQPQHF	TGCAGCGTTGACGCGGGACAGGGCCAGCCCCAGCATTTT
TRBV9	TRBD2	NA	TRBJ2-1	CASSVGNSGGREQFF	TGTGCCAGCAGCGTAGGTAATAGCGGGGGGCGTGAGCAGTTCTTC
TRBV28	NA	few	TRBJ2-7	CASSLGTRVRQYF	TGTGCCAGCAGTTTAGGAACCAGGGTGAGGCAGTACTTC
TRBV9	NA	NA	TRBJ2-5	CASSVRGETQYF	TGTGCCAGCAGCGTGAGGGGAGAGACCCAGTACTTC
TRBV7-9	TRBD2	NA	TRBJ2-3	CASSSQRGGYTDTQYF	TGTGCCAGCAGCTCCCAGCGGGGGGGATACACAGATACGCAGTATTTT
TRBV7-9	TRBD1	few	TRBJ2-5	CASSQGASREQYF	TGTGCCAGCAGTCAGGGGGCTTCGAGGGAGCAGTACTTC
TRBV5-4	NA	NA	TRBJ2-6	CASSLDGWYSGANVLTF	TGTGCCAGCAGCTTGGACGGATGGTACTCTGGGGCCAACGTCCTGACTTTC
TRBV2	NA	NA	TRBJ1-2	CASSEDRGLYGYTF	TGTGCCAGCAGCGAGGACCGTGGACTCTATGGCTACACCTTC
TRBV30	TRBD1	few	TRBJ1-2	CAWSVNLVTGGGYTF	TGTGCCTGGAGTGTAAATTTAGTAACAGGGGGTGGCTACACCTTC
TRBV5-4	NA	few	TRBJ2-2	CAGSGDNTGELFF	TGTGCCGGGTCCGGGGATAACACCGGGGAGCTGTTTTTT
TRBV7-2	NA	few	TRBJ2-7	CASSLGQAPRNEQYF	TGTGCCAGCAGCTTAGGGCAGGCCCCCCGGAACGAGCAGTACTTC
TRBV4-3	NA	few	TRBJ2-3	CASSQLATDTQYF	TGCGCCAGCAGCCAACTAGCCACAGATACGCAGTATTTT
TRBV30	NA	few	TRBJ1-5	CAWSVGRHQPQHF	TGTGCCTGGAGTGTTGGGCGTCATCAGCCCCAGCATTTT
TRBV30	NA	NA	TRBJ2-4	CAWSRDPAFAKNIQYF	TGTGCCTGGAGTAGGGACCCCGCGTTCGCCAAAAACATTCAGTACTTC
TRBV21-1	NA	NA	TRBJ1-5	CASSARNQPQHF	TGTGCCAGCAGCGCACGGAATCAGCCCCAGCATTTT
TRBV6-1	NA	NA	TRBJ2-2	CASLRGGHTGELFF	TGTGCCAGCTTGAGGGGGGGGCACACCGGGGAGCTGTTTTTT
TRBV19	TRBD2	NA	TRBJ2-1	CASSVPSGGLYNEQFF	TGTGCCAGTAGTGTTCCTAGCGGGGGGCTATACAATGAGCAGTTCTTC
TRBV7-2	NA	many	TRBJ2-1	CASSLAGRTQFF	TGTGCCAGCAGCTTAGCGGGGCGGACGCAGTTCTTC
TRBV18	NA	NA	TRBJ2-3	CASSPVGATGTDTQYF	TGTGCCAGCTCTCCAGTCGGGGCTACGGGGACAGATACGCAGTATTTT
TRBV29-1	NA	few	TRBJ1-6	CSALEGGLDSPLHF	TGCAGCGCACTTGAAGGGGGATTGGATTCACCCCTCCACTTT
TRBV7-6	NA	many	TRBJ1-4	CASSPIDGGKLFF	TGTGCCAGCAGCCCAATCGACGGAGGAAAACTGTTTTTT
TRBV25-1	NA	few	TRBJ2-1	CASTSDDVTYNEQFF	TGTGCCAGCACCAGTGACGACGTGACCTACAATGAGCAGTTCTTC
TRBV5-6	NA	NA	TRBJ1-1	CASSLAWAGRGTEAFF	TGTGCCAGCAGCTTGGCCTGGGCAGGGCGGGGCACTGAAGCTTTCTTT
TRBV6-5	TRBD1	NA	TRBJ2-7	CASSYGTGGYEQYF	TGTGCCAGCAGTTACGGGACAGGGGGCTACGAGCAGTACTTC
TRBV7-2	TRBD1	NA	TRBJ2-3	CASSLATTGTDTQYF	TGTGCCAGCAGCTTAGCGACGACAGGGACAGATACGCAGTATTTT
TRBV2	NA	few	TRBJ2-7	CASRSYYEQYF	TGTGCCAGCCGCTCTTACTACGAGCAGTACTTC
TRBV23-1	TRBD2	NA	TRBJ2-5	CASQLGLAAQETQYF	TGCGCCAGCCAACTGGGACTAGCTGCTCAAGAGACCCAGTACTTC
TRBV23-1	NA	few	TRBJ2-1	CASSQSGTQEQFF	TGCGCCAGCAGTCAATCCGGGACCCAGGAACAGTTCTTC
TRBV19	TRBD1	NA	TRBJ1-1	CASSTDPRTGRGTEAFF	TGTGCCAGTAGTACGGACCCGAGGACAGGGCGGGGCACTGAAGCTTTCTTT
TRBV7-2	TRBD1	NA	TRBJ1-2	CASSAGQGWYGYTF	TGTGCCAGCAGCGCCGGACAGGGCTGGTATGGCTACACCTTC
TRBV4-3	NA	few	TRBJ1-5	CASSQDREGNQPQHF	TGCGCCAGCAGCCAAGATCGGGAGGGCAATCAGCCCCAGCATTTT
TRBV9	NA	few	TRBJ2-7	CASSVGSGLSYEQYF	TGTGCCAGCAGCGTTGGCAGCGGACTCTCCTACGAGCAGTACTTC